The entry that follows covers one T cell receptor (beta chain) sequence. Antigen unknown. The sample comes from a study of cytomegalovirus exposure and HLA in healthy donors. This CDR3 comprises 15 residues. V lost 6 bases and J lost 6; bases outside the gene matches: 10. Germline assignment: CDR1 SGHNT and CDR2 YENEEA. Study observations and caveats: As confirmed in vitro, a few CMV-associated chains were specific for CMV antigens.

60 Vbeta and 13 Jbeta primers were used in PCR. Produced via immunoSEQ multiplex PCR; TCRdb's table is partial and in-frame only. The profile covers about 160,000 clones, with 75% to 90% appearing a single time and 1.5% to 1.7% taken by the ten largest. The specimen was PBMCs. The clonotype comes from a woman aged 18-30 years in good health and CMV-seronegative. The J gene is TRBJ2-5, the V gene TRBV11-3; 10 bases fit TRBD2. The CDR3 region is CASSTPGLATKTQYF. The CDR3, as DNA: TGTGCCAGCAGTACCCCGGGACTAGCGACGAAGACCCAGTACTTC.